Below are 8 T cell receptor beta chains sequenced from a single sample in a study of low-dose radiotherapy and immunotherapy resistance in tumors. Primers targeting TRAV and TRBV primed first-strand cDNA, covering alpha and beta chains. With a V-primer adapter and a constant-region primer, TCRs were amplified for around 20 PCR cycles. TCRdb ran MiXCR on the reads and lists one entry per CDR3 protein. The data show around 36,000 distinct CDR3 sequences, about a third seen once. Time point given: before trial treatment. The specimen was PBMCs, collected before treatment. All receptors come from a male donor with gallbladder cancer.

This clonotype was counted at least ten times. This chain links TRBV5-4 with TRBJ2-5, with a weak D call TRBD2 (5 bases). Germline assignment: CDR1 SGHNT and CDR2 YYREEE (reference sequence). CDR3 size: 14 residues. V lost 0 bases, J lost 1 base, and 7 bases lay in between. Here the CDR3 DNA reads TGTGCCAGCAGCTTGGGGGAGAGCCAAGAGACCCAGTACTTC. As protein: CASSLGESQETQYF.

This chain uses TRBV6-1 with TRBJ2-7; 11 bases are shared with TRBD1. This CDR3 is 14 amino acids long. The J segment lost 6 bases and the V segment lost 8 bases, leaving 9 bases of the junction unmatched. CDR1 is MNHNS, CDR2 SASEGT, per germline. For the CDR3, the DNA is TGTGCCAGCCAATGGACAGGGGGCGTAGGCGAGCAGTACTTC. Its translation: CASQWTGGVGEQYF.

Notes on this clonotype: This may be a read error, as it is one base from a much larger clone. The J gene is TRBJ1-1, the V gene TRBV6-2 or TRBV6-3; TRBD1 might be the D (5 bases). Germline V lookup: CDR1 MNHEY, CDR2 SVGEGT. The CDR3 covers 15 residues. CDR3 DNA sequence: TGTGCCAGCAGGGCGAGGGAGGGGCTCAACACTGAAGCTTACTTT. This translates into CASRAREGLNTEAYF.

This chain uses TRBV15 with TRBJ2-3, with D possibly TRBD2 on 6 matching bases. The CDR3 covers 13 residues. The V end was cut by 5 bases, the J end by 4 bases, with 10 bases between. Germline CDR1 reads LNHNV; CDR2 reads YYDKDF (reference sequence). The CDR3 nucleotides read TGTGCCACCAGCTTGGGGAGGCCAGATACGCAGTATTTT. Amino acids: CATSLGRPDTQYF.

This clonotype was seen ten or more times. The chain links TRBV7-9 to TRBJ1-6; 8 nucleotides line up with TRBD1. The CDR3 is made up of 15 amino acids. V shed 5 bases and J 6 bases; nucleotides not matched to a gene: 6. Germline V gives CDR1 SEHNR, CDR2 FQNEAQ (reference sequence). The CDR3 DNA reads TGTGCCAGCAGCCTCCAGGGGGCCAGTAATTCACCCCTCCACTTT. Residues: CASSLQGASNSPLHF.

This clonotype was counted ten times or more. J is TRBJ2-7 and V is TRBV10-2; D perhaps matches TRBD2 (5 bases). The V end was cut by 6 bases, the J end by 1 base, with 7 bases between. The CDR3 loop spans 12 amino acids. Germline CDR1 WSHSY, CDR2 SAAADI. The CDR3 protein is CASRDFSYEQYF. The CDR3 DNA is TGCGCCAGCAGGGACTTTTCCTACGAGCAGTACTTC.

This clonotype was counted a few times. A far larger clone lies a single base away; this is likely a read error. The chain recombines TRBV27 with TRBJ2-7; D is tentatively TRBD1 or TRBD2 (5 bases each). Germline-derived CDR1 and CDR2 are MNHEY and SMNVEV (reference sequence). This CDR3 has 14 residues. Trimming took off 3 bases at V and 2 bases at J, with 11 bases between the two ends. CDR3 sequence: CASSFGTPAYEQYF. The CDR3 DNA reads as TGTGCCAGCAGTTTTGGGACGCCCGCCTACGAGCAGTACTTC.

This clonotype was counted ten times or more. The V call is TRBV7-2, the J call TRBJ2-7; tentatively, D is TRBD1 (5 bases). The CDR3 has 14 amino acids. V lost 1 base to trimming and J lost 6 bases, with 13 bases between them. CDR1 SGHTA and CDR2 FQGNSA come from the germline V gene. The CDR3 reads CASSLGIQGGEQYF. In DNA form, the CDR3 reads TGTGCCAGCAGCTTAGGGATTCAGGGTGGCGAGCAGTACTTC.